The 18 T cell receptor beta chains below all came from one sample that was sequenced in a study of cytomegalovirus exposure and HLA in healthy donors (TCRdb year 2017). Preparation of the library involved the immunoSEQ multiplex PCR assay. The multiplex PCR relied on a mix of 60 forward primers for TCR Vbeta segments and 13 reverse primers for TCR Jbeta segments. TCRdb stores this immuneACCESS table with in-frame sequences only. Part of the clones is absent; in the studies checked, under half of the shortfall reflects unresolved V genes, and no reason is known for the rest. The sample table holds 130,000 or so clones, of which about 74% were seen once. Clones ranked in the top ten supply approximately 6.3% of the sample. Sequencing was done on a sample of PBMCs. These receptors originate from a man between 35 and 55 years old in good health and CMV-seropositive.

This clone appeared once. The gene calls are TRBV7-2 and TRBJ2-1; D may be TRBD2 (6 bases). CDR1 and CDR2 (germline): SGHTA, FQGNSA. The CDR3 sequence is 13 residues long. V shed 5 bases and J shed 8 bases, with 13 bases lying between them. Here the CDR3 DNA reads TGTGCCAGCAGCCCTCAGAGCGGGCATGAGCAGTTCTTC. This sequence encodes CASSPQSGHEQFF.

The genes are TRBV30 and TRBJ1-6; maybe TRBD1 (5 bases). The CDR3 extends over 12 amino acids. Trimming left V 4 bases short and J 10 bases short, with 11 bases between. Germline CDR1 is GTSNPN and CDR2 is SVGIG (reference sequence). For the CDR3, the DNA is TGTGCCTGGACCAGGGTTGGATCACCCCTCCACTTT. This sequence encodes CAWTRVGSPLHF.

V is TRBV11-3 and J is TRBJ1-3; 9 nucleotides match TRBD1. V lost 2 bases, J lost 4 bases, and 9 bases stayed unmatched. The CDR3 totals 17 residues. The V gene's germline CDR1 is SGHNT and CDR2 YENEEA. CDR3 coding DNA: TGTGCCAGCAGCTTATTTACCGGGACAGGGAGAGGAAACACCATATATTTT. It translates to CASSLFTGTGRGNTIYF. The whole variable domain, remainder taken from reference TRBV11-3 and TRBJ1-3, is EAGVVQSPRYKIIEKKQPVAFWCNPISGHNTLYWYLQNLGQGPELLIRYENEEAVDDSQLPKDRFSAERLKGVDSTLKIQPAELGDSAVYLCASSLFTGTGRGNTIYFGEGSWLTVV.

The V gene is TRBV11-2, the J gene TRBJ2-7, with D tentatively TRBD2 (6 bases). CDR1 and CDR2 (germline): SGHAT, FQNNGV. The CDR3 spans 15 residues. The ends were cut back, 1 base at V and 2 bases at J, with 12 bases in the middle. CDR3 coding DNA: TGTGCCAGCAGCTTAGCTCCTCGCGGGACCTACGAGCAGTACTTC. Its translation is CASSLAPRGTYEQYF.

Here the CDR3 DNA reads TGCGCCAGCAGCATAACCTCAGGCACAGATACGCAGTATTTT. Translation: CASSITSGTDTQYF. The chain couples TRBV5-1 to TRBJ2-3; D uncertain. Germline lookup yields CDR1 SGHRS and CDR2 YFSETQ. The CDR3 has 14 amino acids. V dropped 4 bases and J dropped 1 base, with 10 bases sitting between them.

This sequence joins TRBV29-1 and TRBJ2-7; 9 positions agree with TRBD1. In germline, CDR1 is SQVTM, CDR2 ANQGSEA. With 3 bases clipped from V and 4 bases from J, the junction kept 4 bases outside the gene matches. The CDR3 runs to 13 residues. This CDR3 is CSVEGQGEYEQYF. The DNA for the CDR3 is TGCAGCGTTGAGGGACAGGGAGAATACGAGCAGTACTTC.

CDR3 coding DNA: TGTGCCAGCAGTTACGGGCTTTTTGGCAATGAGCAGTTCTTC. This sequence encodes CASSYGLFGNEQFF. This rearrangement joins TRBV6-6 to TRBJ2-1; unclear D gene. The length of the CDR3 is 14 residues. V was cut by 2 bases and J by 6 bases, with 11 bases left in between. The germline gives CDR1 MNHNY, CDR2 SVGAGI (reference sequence).

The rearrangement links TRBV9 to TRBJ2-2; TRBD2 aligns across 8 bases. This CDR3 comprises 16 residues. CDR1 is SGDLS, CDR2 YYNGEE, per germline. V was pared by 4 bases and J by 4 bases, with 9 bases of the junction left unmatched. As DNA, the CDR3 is TGTGCCAGCAGCTTACGGACTAGCCCGGGCACCGGGGAGCTGTTTTTT. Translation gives CASSLRTSPGTGELFF. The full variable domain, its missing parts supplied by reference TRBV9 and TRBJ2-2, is DSGVTQTPKHLITATGQRVTLRCSPRSGDLSVYWYQQSLDQGLQFLIQYYNGEERAKGNILERFSAQQFPDLHSELNLSSLELGDSALYFCASSLRTSPGTGELFFGEGSRLTVL.

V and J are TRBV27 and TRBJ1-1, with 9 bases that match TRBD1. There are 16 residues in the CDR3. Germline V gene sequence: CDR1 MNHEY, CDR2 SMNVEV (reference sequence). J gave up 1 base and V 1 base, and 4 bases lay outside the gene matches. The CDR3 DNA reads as TGTGCCAGCAGTTTATACAGGGGGCAGGGGAACACTGAAGCTTTCTTT. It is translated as CASSLYRGQGNTEAFF.

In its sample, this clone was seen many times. For the CDR3, the DNA is TGTGCCAGCAGCGCTAACGCGGGGGCAACTAATGAAAAACTGTTTTTT. This codes for CASSANAGATNEKLFF. This chain joins TRBV7-9 and TRBJ1-4, with a weak D call TRBD1 (5 bases). Between the trimmed V and J ends, which lost 5 bases and 0 bases, there was a span of 13 bases. Germline-derived CDR1 and CDR2 are SEHNR and FQNEAQ (reference sequence). CDR3 length: 16 residues.

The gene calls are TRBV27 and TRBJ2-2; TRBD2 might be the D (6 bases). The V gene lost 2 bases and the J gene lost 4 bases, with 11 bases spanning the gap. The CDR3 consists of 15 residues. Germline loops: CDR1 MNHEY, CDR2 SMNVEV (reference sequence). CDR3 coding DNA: TGTGCCAGCAGTTTAAGTCGGGGGATCACCGGGGAGCTGTTTTTT. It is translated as CASSLSRGITGELFF.

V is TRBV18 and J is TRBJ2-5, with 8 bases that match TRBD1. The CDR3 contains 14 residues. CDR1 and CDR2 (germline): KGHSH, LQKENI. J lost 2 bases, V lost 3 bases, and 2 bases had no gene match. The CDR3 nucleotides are TGTGCCAGCTCACCCAGACAGGGGCAAGAGACCCAGTACTTC. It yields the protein CASSPRQGQETQYF.

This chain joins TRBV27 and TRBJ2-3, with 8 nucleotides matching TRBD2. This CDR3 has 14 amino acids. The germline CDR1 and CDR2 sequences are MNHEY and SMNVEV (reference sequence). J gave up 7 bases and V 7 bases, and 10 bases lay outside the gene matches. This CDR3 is CASTRTGGLYTQYF. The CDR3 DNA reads TGTGCCAGCACTAGAACGGGGGGGCTGTATACGCAGTATTTT.

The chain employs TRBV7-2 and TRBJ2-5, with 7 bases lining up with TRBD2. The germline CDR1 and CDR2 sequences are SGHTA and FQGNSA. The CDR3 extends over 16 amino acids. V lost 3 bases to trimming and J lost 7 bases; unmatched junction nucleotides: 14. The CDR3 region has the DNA TGTGCCAGCAGCTTGACTAGCTCGGTGCGAGGAGGGACCCAGTACTTC. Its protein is CASSLTSSVRGGTQYF.

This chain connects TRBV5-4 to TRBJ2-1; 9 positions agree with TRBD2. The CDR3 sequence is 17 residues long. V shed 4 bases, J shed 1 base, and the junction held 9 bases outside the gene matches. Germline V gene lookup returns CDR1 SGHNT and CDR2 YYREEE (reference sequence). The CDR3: CASSPTGGGGSYNEQFF. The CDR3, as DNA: TGTGCCAGCAGCCCTACTGGCGGGGGGGGGTCCTACAATGAGCAGTTCTTC.

CDR3 amino acids: CASSFGVGAINEQFF. CDR3 coding DNA: TGTGCCAGCAGTTTTGGCGTGGGCGCCATCAATGAGCAGTTCTTC. This rearrangement joins TRBV27 to TRBJ2-1, with unresolved D. Germline assignment: CDR1 MNHEY and CDR2 SMNVEV (reference sequence). The CDR3 extends over 15 amino acids. V lost 3 bases and J 6 bases, leaving 15 bases between the germline ends.

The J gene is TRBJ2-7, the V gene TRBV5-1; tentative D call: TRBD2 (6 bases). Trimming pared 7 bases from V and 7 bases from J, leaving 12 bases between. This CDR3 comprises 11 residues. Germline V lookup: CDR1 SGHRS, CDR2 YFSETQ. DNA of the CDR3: TGCGCCAGCGGGACTGGGGAAGAGCAGTACTTC. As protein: CASGTGEEQYF.

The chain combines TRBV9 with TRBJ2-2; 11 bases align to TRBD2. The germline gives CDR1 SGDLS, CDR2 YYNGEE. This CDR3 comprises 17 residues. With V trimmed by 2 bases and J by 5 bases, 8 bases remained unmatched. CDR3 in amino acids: CASSVLGWTSGTGELFF. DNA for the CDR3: TGTGCCAGCAGCGTCCTGGGTTGGACTAGCGGGACCGGGGAGCTGTTTTTT.